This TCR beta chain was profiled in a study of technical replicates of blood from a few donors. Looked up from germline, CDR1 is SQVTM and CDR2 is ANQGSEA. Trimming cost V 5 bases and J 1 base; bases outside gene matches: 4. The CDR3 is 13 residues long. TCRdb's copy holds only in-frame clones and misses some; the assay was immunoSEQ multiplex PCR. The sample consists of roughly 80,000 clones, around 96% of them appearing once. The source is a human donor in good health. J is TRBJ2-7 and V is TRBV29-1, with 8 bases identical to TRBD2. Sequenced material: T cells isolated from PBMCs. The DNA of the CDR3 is TGCAGCGTTCGGGGGGGCATATCCTACGAGCAGTACTTC. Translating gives CSVRGGISYEQYF.